The 24 T cell receptor beta chains in this list originate from one sample, sequenced in a study of monozygotic twins with inflammatory bowel disease. No DNA is given; TCRdb re-called the 5' RACE reads and lists each CDR3 protein once. In all, the sample yields about 210,000 distinct CDR3 sequences. The sequenced material came from blood. These receptors all come from a human donor with ulcerative colitis or Crohn's disease, or a healthy co-twin of an affected twin (not recorded which).

The chain uses TRBV14 and TRBJ1-3; without DNA, the TCRdb call of TRBD1 cannot be checked. The germline V gene encodes CDR1 SGHDN and CDR2 FVKESK. There are 15 residues in the CDR3. The CDR3 sequence is CASSLPGNWGNTIYF.

V and J are TRBV19 and TRBJ2-3; there is no DNA to check the TCRdb D call of TRBD2. Per germline, CDR1 LNHDA and CDR2 SQIVND (reference sequence). The CDR3 spans 14 residues. CDR3 residues: CASQAGQIRDTQYF.

The V call is TRBV12-3 or TRBV12-4, the J call TRBJ1-1. The CDR3 has 14 residues. This chain's CDR3 is CSSSRGPRHTEAFF.

The chain combines TRBV7-3 with TRBJ2-6; TCRdb lists TRBD1, though no DNA is available to test this call. CDR3 size: 16 residues. Germline V gene lookup returns CDR1 SGHTA and CDR2 FQGTGA. The CDR3 loop reads CASSLMGGSGANVLTF.

The chain carries TRBV9 and TRBJ2-2; TCRdb picks TRBD2, but there is no DNA to check that call. Germline V lookup: CDR1 SGDLS, CDR2 YYNGEE. The CDR3 contains 14 residues. CDR3 sequence reads: CASSSRGGGGELFF.

The rearrangement uses TRBV7-3 and TRBJ2-1; no DNA is available, so the TRBD1 call from TCRdb remains unchecked. This CDR3 has 16 residues. Germline V gene sequence: CDR1 SGHTA, CDR2 FQGTGA. The CDR3 loop is CASSHSRDRGLGEQFF.

This chain connects TRBV10-3 to TRBJ2-1. The CDR3 is 11 residues long. Germline CDR1 reads ENHRY; CDR2 reads SYGVKD. CDR3 sequence: CAIGLGTWQFF.

CDR3 in amino acids: CATSQGQRDYGYTF. This rearrangement joins TRBV24-1 to TRBJ1-2; TCRdb selects TRBD1, and the lack of DNA leaves this call unchecked. Germline assignment: CDR1 KGHDR and CDR2 SFDVKD. The CDR3 runs 14 residues.

The chain carries TRBV5-1 and TRBJ2-7. This CDR3 has 14 residues. CDR1 and CDR2 (germline): SGHRS, YFSETQ. CDR3 loop: CASGDTGRSYEQYF.

The gene calls are TRBV18 and TRBJ2-2. Germline loops: CDR1 KGHSH, CDR2 LQKENI. CDR3 size: 16 residues. CDR3: CASSPRKISDTGELFF.

The J gene is TRBJ2-3, the V gene TRBV25-1; TCRdb designates TRBD2, a call that cannot be tested without DNA. The germline V gene has CDR1 MGHDK and CDR2 SYGVNS. The CDR3 contains 17 residues. CDR3 protein: CASSVLPSGGGSDTQYF.

This chain uses TRBV5-1 with TRBJ2-1. This CDR3 contains 14 residues. CDR1 and CDR2 from the germline V gene are SGHRS and YFSETQ. CDR3 residues: CASSLNAQSNEQFF.

The chain carries TRBV9 and TRBJ2-5; TCRdb designates TRBD1, a call that cannot be tested without DNA. The CDR3 spans 15 residues. CDR1 is SGDLS, CDR2 YYNGEE, per germline. The CDR3 reads CASSEQGRGAETQYF.

The V and J genes are TRBV12-3 or TRBV12-4 and TRBJ2-3. CDR3 length equals 16 residues. CDR3 residues: CASSPEKKRRTDTQYF.

V usage is TRBV11-2 and J usage is TRBJ1-6; TCRdb names TRBD1, which stays unverified in the absence of DNA. The CDR3 loop spans 14 amino acids. Germline CDR1 is SGHAT and CDR2 is FQNNGV. The CDR3 loop is CASSLDPGNSPLHF.

This rearrangement joins TRBV18 to TRBJ1-5. Germline CDR1 and CDR2: KGHSH and LQKENI. The CDR3 totals 14 residues. CDR3: CASSPLGGNQPQHF.

The CDR3 loop is CASKKESGGYTF. V and J are TRBV6-5 and TRBJ1-2. Germline-derived CDR1 and CDR2 are MNHEY and SVGAGI. This CDR3 is built from 12 residues.

V is TRBV28 and J is TRBJ2-7; TCRdb's D call of TRBD1 is untestable without DNA. The germline V gene encodes CDR1 MDHEN and CDR2 SYDVKM. The CDR3 totals 13 residues. The CDR3 loop is CASARQGAYEQYF.

This chain links TRBV9 with TRBJ2-2; TCRdb outputs TRBD1, but without DNA this stays unchecked. The germline gives CDR1 SGDLS, CDR2 YYNGEE. CDR3 length equals 13 residues. CDR3 loop: CASSVGGPGELFF. Together with reference TRBV9 and TRBJ2-2, the CDR3 gives the full variable domain: DSGVTQTPKHLITATGQRVTLRCSPRSGDLSVYWYQQSLDQGLQFLIQYYNGEERAKGNILERFSAQQFPDLHSELNLSSLELGDSALYFCASSVGGPGELFFGEGSRLTVL.

This rearrangement joins TRBV12-3 or TRBV12-4 to TRBJ2-1; TCRdb proposes TRBD2, but this gene call is untestable without DNA. The CDR3 is 19 amino acids. The CDR3 sequence: CASSTGSWVAGVPYNEQFF.

The chain combines TRBV18 with TRBJ1-5. The CDR3 spans 15 residues. CDR1 KGHSH and CDR2 LQKENI come from the germline V gene. CDR3 protein: CASSPSGQGGQPQHF.

The chain combines TRBV14 with TRBJ2-2. Germline V lookup: CDR1 SGHDN, CDR2 FVKESK. CDR3 length: 14 amino acids. The CDR3 is CASSQVYGTGELFF.

The chain carries TRBV9 and TRBJ1-5; the D gene TCRdb calls, TRBD1, cannot be checked with no DNA. Germline assignment: CDR1 SGDLS and CDR2 YYNGEE. This CDR3 has 15 amino acids. The CDR3 sequence: CASSISTGAHQPQHF.

The genes are TRBV5-1 and TRBJ1-6; TCRdb's assignment of TRBD1 cannot be checked, as there is no DNA. Looked up from germline, CDR1 is SGHRS and CDR2 is YFSETQ. This CDR3 spans 13 amino acids. CDR3 in amino acids: CASSPRGEIPLHF.